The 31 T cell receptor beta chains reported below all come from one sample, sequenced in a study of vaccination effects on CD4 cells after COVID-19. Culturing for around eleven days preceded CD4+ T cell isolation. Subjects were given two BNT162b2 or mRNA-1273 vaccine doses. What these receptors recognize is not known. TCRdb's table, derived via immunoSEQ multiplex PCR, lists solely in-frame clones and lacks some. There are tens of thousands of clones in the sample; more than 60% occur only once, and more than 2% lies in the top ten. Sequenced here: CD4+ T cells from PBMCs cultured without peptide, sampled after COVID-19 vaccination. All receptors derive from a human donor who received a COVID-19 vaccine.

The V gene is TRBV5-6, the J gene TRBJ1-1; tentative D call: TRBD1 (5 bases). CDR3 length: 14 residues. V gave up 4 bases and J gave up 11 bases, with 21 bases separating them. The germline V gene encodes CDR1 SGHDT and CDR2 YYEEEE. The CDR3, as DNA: TGTGCCAGCAGCCTTGAGAGGAGGGGCGAGTGGGCTTTCTTT. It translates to CASSLERRGEWAFF.

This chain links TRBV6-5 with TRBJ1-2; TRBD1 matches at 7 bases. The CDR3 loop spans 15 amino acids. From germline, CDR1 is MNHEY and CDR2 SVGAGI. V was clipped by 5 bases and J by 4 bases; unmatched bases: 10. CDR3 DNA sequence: TGTGCCAGCAGTCTATCCACAGGGGTAGGCTATGGCTACACCTTC. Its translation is CASSLSTGVGYGYTF.

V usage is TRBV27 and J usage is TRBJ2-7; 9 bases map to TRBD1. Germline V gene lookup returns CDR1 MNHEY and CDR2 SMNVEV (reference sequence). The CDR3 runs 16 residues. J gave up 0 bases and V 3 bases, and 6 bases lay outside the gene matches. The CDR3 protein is CASSFSDRGNSYEQYV. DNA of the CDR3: TGTGCCAGCAGTTTCTCGGACAGGGGCAACTCCTACGAGCAGTACGTC.

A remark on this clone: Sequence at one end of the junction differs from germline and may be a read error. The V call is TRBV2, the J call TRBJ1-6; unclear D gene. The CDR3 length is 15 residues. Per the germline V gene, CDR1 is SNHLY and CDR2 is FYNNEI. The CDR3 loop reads CASTEGYSQNSPLHF. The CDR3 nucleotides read TGTGCCAGCACTGAAGGGTACAGCCAGAATTCACCCCTCCACTTT.

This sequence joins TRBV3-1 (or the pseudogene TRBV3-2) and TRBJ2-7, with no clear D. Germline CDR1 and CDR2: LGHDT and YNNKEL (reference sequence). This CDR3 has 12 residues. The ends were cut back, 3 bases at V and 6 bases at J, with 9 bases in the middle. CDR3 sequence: CASSQSVREQYV. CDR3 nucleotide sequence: TGTGCCAGCAGCCAGTCCGTTCGCGAGCAGTACGTC.

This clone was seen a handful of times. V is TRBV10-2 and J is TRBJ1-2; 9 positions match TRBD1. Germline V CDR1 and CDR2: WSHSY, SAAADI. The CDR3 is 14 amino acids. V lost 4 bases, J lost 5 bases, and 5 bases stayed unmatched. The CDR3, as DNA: TGCGCCAGCAGTGGGGACAGGGATTTTTATGGCTACACCTTC. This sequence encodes CASSGDRDFYGYTF.

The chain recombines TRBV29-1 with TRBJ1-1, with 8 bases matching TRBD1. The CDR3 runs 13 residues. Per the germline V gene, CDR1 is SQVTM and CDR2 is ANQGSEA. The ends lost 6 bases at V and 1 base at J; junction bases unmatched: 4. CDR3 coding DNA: TGCAGCGTGCCCGGACAGGGGAACACTGAAGCTTTCTTT. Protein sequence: CSVPGQGNTEAFF.

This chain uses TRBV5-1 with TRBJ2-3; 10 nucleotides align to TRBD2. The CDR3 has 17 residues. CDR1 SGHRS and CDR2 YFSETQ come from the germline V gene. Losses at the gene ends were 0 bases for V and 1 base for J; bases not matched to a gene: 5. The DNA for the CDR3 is TGCGCCAGCAGCTTGGCCCCGCTAGCGGGGGGCACAGATACGCAGTATTTT. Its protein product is CASSLAPLAGGTDTQYF.

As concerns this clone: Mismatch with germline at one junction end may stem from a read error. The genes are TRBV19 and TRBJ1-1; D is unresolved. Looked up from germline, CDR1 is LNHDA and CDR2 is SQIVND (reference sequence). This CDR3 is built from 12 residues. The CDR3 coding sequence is TGTGCCAGTAGTATTCTAAACGGATTCTTCTCATTT. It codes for CASSILNGFFSF.

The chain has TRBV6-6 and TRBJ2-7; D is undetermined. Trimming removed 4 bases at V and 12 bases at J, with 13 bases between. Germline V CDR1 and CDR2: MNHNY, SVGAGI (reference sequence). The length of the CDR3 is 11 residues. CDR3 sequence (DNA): TGTGCCAGCAGTTCCGGCGGCGCTAGGTACGTC. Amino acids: CASSSGGARYV.

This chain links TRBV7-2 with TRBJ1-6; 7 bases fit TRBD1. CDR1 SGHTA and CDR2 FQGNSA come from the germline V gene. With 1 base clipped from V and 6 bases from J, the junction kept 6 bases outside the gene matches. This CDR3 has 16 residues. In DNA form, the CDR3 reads TGTGCCAGCAGCTTAGTCCCGGGACAGCTTAATTCACCCCTCCACTTT. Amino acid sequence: CASSLVPGQLNSPLHF.

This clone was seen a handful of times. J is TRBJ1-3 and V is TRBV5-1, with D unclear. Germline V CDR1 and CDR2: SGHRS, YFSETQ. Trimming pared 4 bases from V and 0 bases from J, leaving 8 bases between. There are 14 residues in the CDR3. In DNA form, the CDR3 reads TGCGCCAGCAGCGGCGGAAGCTCTGGAAACACCATATATTTT. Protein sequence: CASSGGSSGNTIYF.

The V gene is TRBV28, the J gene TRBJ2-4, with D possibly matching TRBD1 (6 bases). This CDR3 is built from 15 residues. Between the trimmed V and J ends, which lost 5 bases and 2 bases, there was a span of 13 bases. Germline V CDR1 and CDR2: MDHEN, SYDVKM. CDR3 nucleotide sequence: TGTGCCAGCAGTAGGGATCAGGGGTCCAAAAACATTCAGTACTTC. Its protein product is CASSRDQGSKNIQYF.

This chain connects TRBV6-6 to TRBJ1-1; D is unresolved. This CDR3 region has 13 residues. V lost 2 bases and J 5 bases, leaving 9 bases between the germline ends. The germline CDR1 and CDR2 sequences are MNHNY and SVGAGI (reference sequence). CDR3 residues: CASSYDPRTEAFF. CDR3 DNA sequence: TGTGCCAGCAGTTACGACCCCAGGACTGAAGCTTTCTTT.

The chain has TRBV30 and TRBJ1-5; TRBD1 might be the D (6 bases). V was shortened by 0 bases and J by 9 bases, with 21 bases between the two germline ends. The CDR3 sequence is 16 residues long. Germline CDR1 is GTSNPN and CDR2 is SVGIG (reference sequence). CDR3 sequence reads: CAWSVGGNAAGRPQHF. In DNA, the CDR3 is TGTGCCTGGAGTGTTGGGGGCAATGCGGCGGGGCGGCCCCAGCATTTT.

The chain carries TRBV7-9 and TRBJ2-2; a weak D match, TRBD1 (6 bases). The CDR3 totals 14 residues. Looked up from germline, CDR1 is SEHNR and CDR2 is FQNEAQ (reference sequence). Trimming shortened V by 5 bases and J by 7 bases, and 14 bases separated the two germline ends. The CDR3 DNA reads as TGTGCCAGCAGCCCACAGGGATTCGTCGGGGAGCTGTTTTTT. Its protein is CASSPQGFVGELFF.

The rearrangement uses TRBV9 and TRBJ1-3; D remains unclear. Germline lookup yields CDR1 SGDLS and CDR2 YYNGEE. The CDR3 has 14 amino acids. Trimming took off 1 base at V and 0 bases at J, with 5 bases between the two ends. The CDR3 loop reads CASSVTTSGNTIYF. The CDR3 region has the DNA TGTGCCAGCAGCGTAACGACCTCTGGAAACACCATATATTTT.

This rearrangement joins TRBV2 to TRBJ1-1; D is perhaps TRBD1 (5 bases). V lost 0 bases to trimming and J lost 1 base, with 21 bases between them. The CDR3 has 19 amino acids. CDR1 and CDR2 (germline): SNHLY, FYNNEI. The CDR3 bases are TGTGCCAGCAGTGAAGCGCTAAGGTTCGGGGGATTAGGGAACACTGAAGCTTTCTTT. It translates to CASSEALRFGGLGNTEAFF.

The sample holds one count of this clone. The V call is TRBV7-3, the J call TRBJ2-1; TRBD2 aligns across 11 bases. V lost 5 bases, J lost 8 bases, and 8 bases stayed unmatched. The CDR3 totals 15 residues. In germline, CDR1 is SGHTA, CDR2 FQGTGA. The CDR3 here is CASSAHSGGAYEQFF. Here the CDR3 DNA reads TGTGCCAGCAGCGCGCATAGCGGGGGGGCGTATGAGCAGTTCTTC.

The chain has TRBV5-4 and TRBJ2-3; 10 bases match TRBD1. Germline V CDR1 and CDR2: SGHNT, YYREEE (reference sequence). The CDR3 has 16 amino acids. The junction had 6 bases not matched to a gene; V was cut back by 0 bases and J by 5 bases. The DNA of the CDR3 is TGTGCCAGCAGCTTGGCTATGACAGGGGGCGGAGATACGCAGTATTTT. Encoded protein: CASSLAMTGGGDTQYF.

CDR3 protein: CASSPIWGDTQYF. The CDR3 bases are TGTGCCAGCAGTCCTATCTGGGGGGATACGCAGTATTTT. The rearrangement joins TRBV28 to TRBJ2-3; the D call may be TRBD1 or TRBD2 (5 bases each). CDR1 and CDR2 (germline): MDHEN, SYDVKM. The CDR3 is 13 residues long. V was shortened by 5 bases and J by 6 bases, with 12 bases between the two germline ends.

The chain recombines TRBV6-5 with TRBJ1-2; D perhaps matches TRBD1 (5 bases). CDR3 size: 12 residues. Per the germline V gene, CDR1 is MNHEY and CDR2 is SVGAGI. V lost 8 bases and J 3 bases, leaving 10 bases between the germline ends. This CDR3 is CASRTRDYGYTF. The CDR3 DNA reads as TGTGCCAGCCGGACACGGGACTATGGCTACACCTTC.

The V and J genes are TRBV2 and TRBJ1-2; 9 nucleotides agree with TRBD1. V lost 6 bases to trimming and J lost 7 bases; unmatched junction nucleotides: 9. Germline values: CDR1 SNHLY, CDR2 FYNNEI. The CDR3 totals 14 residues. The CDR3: CASRSGTGSGGYTF. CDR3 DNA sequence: TGTGCCAGCAGGTCCGGGACAGGGTCGGGTGGCTACACCTTC.

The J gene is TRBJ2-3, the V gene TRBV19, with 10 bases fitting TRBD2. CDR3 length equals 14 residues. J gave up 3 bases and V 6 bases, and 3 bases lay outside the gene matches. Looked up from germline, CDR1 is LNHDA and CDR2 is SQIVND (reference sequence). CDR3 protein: CASRASGGTDTQYF. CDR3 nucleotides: TGTGCCAGTAGGGCTAGCGGGGGTACAGATACGCAGTATTTT.

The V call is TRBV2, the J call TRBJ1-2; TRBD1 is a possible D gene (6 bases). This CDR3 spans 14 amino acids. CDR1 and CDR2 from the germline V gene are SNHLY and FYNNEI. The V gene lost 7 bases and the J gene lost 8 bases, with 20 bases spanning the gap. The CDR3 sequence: CASTRDTAQGGYTF. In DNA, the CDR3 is TGTGCCAGCACCCGTGACACAGCACAGGGCGGCTACACCTTC.

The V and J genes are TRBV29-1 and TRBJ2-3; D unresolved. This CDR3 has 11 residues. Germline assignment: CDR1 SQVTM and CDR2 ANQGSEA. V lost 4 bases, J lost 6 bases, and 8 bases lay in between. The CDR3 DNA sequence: TGCAGCGTTGCAGAGTTGGATACGCAGTATTTT. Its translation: CSVAELDTQYF.

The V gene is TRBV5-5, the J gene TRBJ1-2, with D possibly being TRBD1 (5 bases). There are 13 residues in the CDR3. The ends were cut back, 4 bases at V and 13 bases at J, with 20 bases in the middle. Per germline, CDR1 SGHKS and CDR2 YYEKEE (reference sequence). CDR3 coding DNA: TGTGCCAGCAGCCCCGGGGACGGGCTGGGACTCACCTTC. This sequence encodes CASSPGDGLGLTF.

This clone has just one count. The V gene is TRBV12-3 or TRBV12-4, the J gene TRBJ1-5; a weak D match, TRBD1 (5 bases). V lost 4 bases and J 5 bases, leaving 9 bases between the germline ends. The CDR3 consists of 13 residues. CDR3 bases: TGTGCCAGCAGTTCCAGGGTTTATCAGCCCCAGCATTTT. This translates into CASSSRVYQPQHF.

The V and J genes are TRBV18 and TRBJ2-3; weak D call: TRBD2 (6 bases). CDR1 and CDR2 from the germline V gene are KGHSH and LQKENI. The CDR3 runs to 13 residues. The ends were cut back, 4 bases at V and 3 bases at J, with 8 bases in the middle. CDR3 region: CASSRGTTDTQYF. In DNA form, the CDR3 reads TGTGCCAGCTCACGGGGGACTACAGATACGCAGTATTTT.

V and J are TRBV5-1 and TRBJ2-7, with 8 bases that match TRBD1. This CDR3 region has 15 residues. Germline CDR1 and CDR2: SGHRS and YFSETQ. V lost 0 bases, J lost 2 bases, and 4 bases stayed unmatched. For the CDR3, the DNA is TGCGCCAGCAGCTTGGGAGACAGGGGCCCCTACGAGCAGTACGTC. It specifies CASSLGDRGPYEQYV.

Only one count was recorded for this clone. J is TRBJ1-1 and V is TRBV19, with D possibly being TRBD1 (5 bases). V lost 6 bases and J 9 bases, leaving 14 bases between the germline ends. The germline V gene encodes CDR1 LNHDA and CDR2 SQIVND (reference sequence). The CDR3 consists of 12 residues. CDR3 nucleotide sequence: TGTGCCAGTAGGGCTGGGACCGGAAAAGCTTTCTTT. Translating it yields CASRAGTGKAFF. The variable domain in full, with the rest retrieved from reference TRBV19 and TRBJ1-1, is DGGITQSPKYLFRKEGQNVTLSCEQNLNHDAMYWYRQDPGQGLRLIYYSQIVNDFQKGDIAEGYSVSREKKESFPLTVTSAQKNPTAFYLCASRAGTGKAFFGQGTRLTVV.